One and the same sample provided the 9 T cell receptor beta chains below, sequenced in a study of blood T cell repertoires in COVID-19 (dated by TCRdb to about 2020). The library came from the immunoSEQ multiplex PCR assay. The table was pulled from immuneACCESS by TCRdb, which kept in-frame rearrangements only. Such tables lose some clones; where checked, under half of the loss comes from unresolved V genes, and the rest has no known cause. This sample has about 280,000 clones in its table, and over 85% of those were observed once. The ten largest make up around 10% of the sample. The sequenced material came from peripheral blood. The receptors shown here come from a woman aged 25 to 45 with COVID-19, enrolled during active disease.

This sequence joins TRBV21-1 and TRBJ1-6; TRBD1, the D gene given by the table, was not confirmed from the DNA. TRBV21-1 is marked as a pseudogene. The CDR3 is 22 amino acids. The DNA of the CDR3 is TGTGCCAGCAGCAAATTCGGGCCCCAGGGCTCGAGGCTCAGCTCCTATAATTCACCCCTCCACTTT. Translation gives CASSKFGPQGSRLSSYNSPLHF.

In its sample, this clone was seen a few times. For the CDR3, the DNA is TGTGCCAGCAGGCCCACAGGAGCTAACTATGGCTACACCTTC. Its translation is CASRPTGANYGYTF. The rearrangement uses TRBV6-5 and TRBJ1-2; perhaps TRBD1 as D (5 bases). The V gene's germline CDR1 is MNHEY and CDR2 SVGAGI. The CDR3 loop spans 14 amino acids. With 6 bases removed from V and 0 bases from J, the gap between germline ends came to 11 bases.

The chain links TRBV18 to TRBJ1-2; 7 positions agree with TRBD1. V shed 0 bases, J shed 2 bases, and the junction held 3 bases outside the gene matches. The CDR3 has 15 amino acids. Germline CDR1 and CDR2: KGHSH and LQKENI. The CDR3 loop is CASSPPTGNNYGYTF. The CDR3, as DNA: TGTGCCAGCTCACCACCGACAGGGAACAACTATGGCTACACCTTC.

The CDR3 coding sequence is TGCGCCAGCAGCTGGGGCCCGGGACAAAGAAACTATGGCTACACCTTC. Protein: CASSWGPGQRNYGYTF. This chain links TRBV5-1 with TRBJ1-2; a possible D gene is TRBD1 (6 bases). Germline loops: CDR1 SGHRS, CDR2 YFSETQ. The germline V and J ends were trimmed by 3 bases and 2 bases, with 17 bases remaining between them. The CDR3 totals 16 residues.

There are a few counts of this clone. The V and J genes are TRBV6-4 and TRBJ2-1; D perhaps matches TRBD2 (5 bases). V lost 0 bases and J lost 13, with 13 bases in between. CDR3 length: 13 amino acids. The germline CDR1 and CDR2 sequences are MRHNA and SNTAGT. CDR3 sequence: CASSDSATTQQFF. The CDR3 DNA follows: TGTGCCAGCAGTGACTCTGCGACTACTCAACAGTTCTTC.

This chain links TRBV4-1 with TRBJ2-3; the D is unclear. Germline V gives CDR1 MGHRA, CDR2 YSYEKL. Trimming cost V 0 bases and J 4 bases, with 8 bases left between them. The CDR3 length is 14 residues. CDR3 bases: TGCGCCAGCAGCCAAGATGCTAAAGCAGATACGCAGTATTTT. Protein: CASSQDAKADTQYF.

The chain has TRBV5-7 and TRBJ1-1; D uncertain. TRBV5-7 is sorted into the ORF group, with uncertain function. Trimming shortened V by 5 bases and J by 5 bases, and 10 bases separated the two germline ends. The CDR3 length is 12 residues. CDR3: CASRPRGTEAFF. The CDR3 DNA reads TGTGCCAGCAGACCCCGGGGAACTGAAGCTTTCTTT.

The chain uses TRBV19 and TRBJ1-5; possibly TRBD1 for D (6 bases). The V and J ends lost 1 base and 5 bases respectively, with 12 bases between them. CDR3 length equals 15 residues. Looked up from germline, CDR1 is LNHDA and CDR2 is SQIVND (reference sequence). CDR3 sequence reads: CASSIAEGGDQPQHF. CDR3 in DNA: TGTGCCAGTAGTATAGCGGAAGGGGGGGATCAGCCCCAGCATTTT.

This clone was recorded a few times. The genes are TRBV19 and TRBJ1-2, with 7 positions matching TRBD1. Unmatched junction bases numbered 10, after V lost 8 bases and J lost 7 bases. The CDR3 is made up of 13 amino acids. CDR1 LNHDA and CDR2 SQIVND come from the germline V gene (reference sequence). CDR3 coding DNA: TGTGCCAGTGAGGCGAGAGGGGGCTTTGGCTACACCTTC. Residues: CASEARGGFGYTF.